The 20 T cell receptor beta chains reported below all come from one sample, sequenced in a study of blood T cell repertoires in COVID-19 (dated by TCRdb to the early 2020s). Receptors were amplified or captured by the immunoSEQ multiplex PCR assay. Entries here come from immuneACCESS through TCRdb and include only in-frame sequences with V and J called. Some clones fail to appear in such tables; in the studies checked, an unresolved V gene covers under half of the shortfall, and the cause of the remainder is unknown. This sample gives more than 200,000 clones in total; approximately 85% of them show up just once. The top ten constitute about 0.65% of the sample. Input material: peripheral blood. The receptors shown here come from a human donor in a cohort sampled during active COVID-19.

The V and J genes are TRBV14 and TRBJ1-6, with TRBD1 matching over 8 bases. Germline assignment: CDR1 SGHDN and CDR2 FVKESK. The CDR3 is made up of 15 amino acids. V dropped 5 bases and J dropped 7; count of bases not matched to a gene: 7. The CDR3 is CASSTRTGNNSPLHF. The CDR3 DNA follows: TGTGCCAGCAGCACCCGGACAGGGAACAATTCACCCCTCCACTTT.

Notes on this clone: The same CDR3 can be traced to other DNA sequences in this sample. The J gene is TRBJ1-4, the V gene TRBV5-1, with 10 bases aligning to TRBD1. The CDR3 spans 15 residues. The germline V gene has CDR1 SGHRS and CDR2 YFSETQ. After removal of 4 bases from V and 8 bases from J, the junction contained 8 bases not matched to a gene. The CDR3 here is CASSRGQGRGEKLFF. The CDR3 DNA follows: TGCGCCAGCAGCAGGGGACAGGGGCGAGGGGAAAAACTGTTTTTT.

V and J are TRBV15 and TRBJ2-7; D gene ambiguous. Deletions cut 0 bases from V and 2 bases from J, with 11 bases between. Germline CDR1 LNHNV, CDR2 YYDKDF (reference sequence). This CDR3 spans 15 amino acids. CDR3 nucleotides: TGTGCCACCAGCAGAGATAAACAGATGGCCTACGAGCAGTACTTC. This translates into CATSRDKQMAYEQYF.

This chain uses TRBV6-5 with TRBJ2-4, with D maybe TRBD2 (5 bases). Trimming pared 0 bases from V and 12 bases from J, leaving 18 bases between. This CDR3 spans 15 amino acids. CDR1 and CDR2 (germline): MNHEY, SVGAGI. DNA for the CDR3: TGTGCCAGCAGTTACTCCAAGGAGGCAGGACGGGATCAGTACTTC. This translates into CASSYSKEAGRDQYF.

The CDR3 DNA is TGCGCCAGCACCATGACAGGGGGGTCCTACAATGAGCAGTTCTTC. It is translated as CASTMTGGSYNEQFF. J is TRBJ2-1 and V is TRBV10-2; 9 bases agree with TRBD1. The CDR3 runs 15 residues. Germline V gene data show CDR1 as WSHSY and CDR2 as SAAADI. Losses at the gene ends were 7 bases for V and 1 base for J; bases not matched to a gene: 5.

This sequence joins TRBV6-1 and TRBJ2-7, with a tentative D call TRBD1 (6 bases). Trimming left V 1 base short and J 4 bases short, with 11 bases between. From germline, CDR1 is MNHNS and CDR2 SASEGT. The CDR3 consists of 14 residues. DNA of the CDR3: TGTGCCAGCAGTGAAGTTGGGGGCGAGTACGAGCAGTACTTC. Translating it yields CASSEVGGEYEQYF.

The J gene is TRBJ2-7, the V gene TRBV5-5; 8 nucleotides match TRBD2. The V gene end was trimmed by 0 bases and the J gene end by 6 bases; junction bases not matched to a gene: 8. Germline V gives CDR1 SGHKS, CDR2 YYEKEE (reference sequence). This CDR3 is built from 15 residues. The CDR3 DNA sequence: TGTGCCAGCAGCTTGGGGACAGCGGGAGAAACCGAGCAGTACTTC. Its translation: CASSLGTAGETEQYF.

The J gene is TRBJ2-7, the V gene TRBV5-4; maybe TRBD2 (5 bases). Trimming removed 5 bases from V and 6 bases from J, with 15 bases in between. The CDR3 spans 13 residues. CDR1 is SGHNT and CDR2 is YYREEE in the germline V gene (reference sequence). CDR3 DNA sequence: TGTGCCAGCAGGCGGATAAAAGAGGGCGAGCAGTACTTC. It encodes CASRRIKEGEQYF.

The chain employs TRBV12-3 or TRBV12-4 and TRBJ2-5, with 8 bases aligning to TRBD2. This CDR3 region has 13 residues. J gave up 7 bases and V 6 bases, and 7 bases lay outside the gene matches. For the CDR3, the DNA is TGTGCCAGCAGCCGGGGGGGGTTGGGGACCCAGTACTTC. As protein: CASSRGGLGTQYF.

The V call is TRBV28, the J call TRBJ2-7; 8 nucleotides agree with TRBD1. CDR1 is MDHEN and CDR2 is SYDVKM in the germline V gene. Losses at the gene ends were 3 bases for V and 4 bases for J; bases not matched to a gene: 5. The CDR3 consists of 14 residues. The CDR3 sequence is CASSFDRGRYEQYF. The CDR3 region has the DNA TGTGCCAGCAGTTTTGACAGGGGTCGTTACGAGCAGTACTTC.

This sequence joins TRBV28 and TRBJ2-7; TRBD1 agrees at 8 bases. Trimming at V came to 5 bases and at J to 3 bases, leaving 9 bases not matched to a gene. The CDR3 totals 15 residues. The V gene's germline CDR1 is MDHEN and CDR2 SYDVKM. CDR3 amino acids: CASSTDRGSYYEQYF. For the CDR3, the DNA is TGTGCCAGCAGTACTGACAGGGGTTCATACTACGAGCAGTACTTC.

The rearrangement uses TRBV2 and TRBJ1-5; 9 nucleotides agree with TRBD1. V shed 6 bases and J 6 bases; nucleotides not matched to a gene: 6. The CDR3 consists of 14 residues. CDR1 and CDR2 from the germline V gene are SNHLY and FYNNEI. The CDR3 protein is CASRVQGAGQPQHF. The CDR3 region has the DNA TGTGCCAGCAGGGTACAGGGGGCAGGTCAGCCCCAGCATTTT.

This chain uses TRBV6-4 with TRBJ2-2; no clear D. The CDR3 has 13 amino acids. V was clipped by 4 bases and J by 0 bases, with 3 bases between them. CDR1 and CDR2 from the germline V gene are MRHNA and SNTAGT. The CDR3, as DNA: TGTGCCAGCAGTGTAACGAACACCGGGGAGCTGTTTTTT. Amino acid sequence: CASSVTNTGELFF.

The V and J genes are TRBV29-1 and TRBJ1-1; TRBD1 matches 9 bases. The CDR3 contains 13 residues. Looked up from germline, CDR1 is SQVTM and CDR2 is ANQGSEA. With 7 bases clipped from V and 5 bases from J, the junction kept 8 bases outside the gene matches. The CDR3 sequence is CSAEDRGGTEAFF. Written as DNA, the CDR3 is TGCAGCGCCGAGGACAGGGGAGGGACTGAAGCTTTCTTT.

This chain uses TRBV4-3 with TRBJ1-2; TRBD1 might be the D (5 bases). The V end lost 0 bases, the J end lost 4 bases, and 9 bases lay between the germline ends. Germline CDR1 and CDR2: LGHNA and YSLEER. This CDR3 is 14 amino acids long. The CDR3 protein is CASSQERGGYGYTF. The CDR3 DNA is TGCGCCAGCAGCCAAGAGCGGGGGGGCTATGGCTACACCTTC.

J is TRBJ1-2 and V is TRBV29-1, with 9 bases fitting TRBD1. This CDR3 region has 16 residues. The ends lost 4 bases at V and 8 bases at J; junction bases unmatched: 17. Germline V gives CDR1 SQVTM, CDR2 ANQGSEA. Here the CDR3 DNA reads TGCAGCGTTGCTCAAGGTGGACAGGGGACCATTTACGGCTACACCTTC. Translating gives CSVAQGGQGTIYGYTF.

The chain has TRBV28 and TRBJ2-5; unclear D gene. In germline, CDR1 is MDHEN, CDR2 SYDVKM. V lost 3 bases and J lost 6, with 11 bases in between. The CDR3 sequence is 13 residues long. CDR3 amino acids: CASSFPHQKTQYF. CDR3 coding DNA: TGTGCCAGCAGTTTCCCACACCAGAAGACCCAGTACTTC.

The V gene is TRBV11-2, the J gene TRBJ1-2; 7 bases are shared with TRBD1. V shed 0 bases, J shed 4 bases, and the junction held 2 bases outside the gene matches. Germline V gives CDR1 SGHAT, CDR2 FQNNGV. There are 14 residues in the CDR3. The CDR3 DNA follows: TGTGCCAGCAGCTTAGATGGGACAGTCTATGGCTACACCTTC. Translating it yields CASSLDGTVYGYTF.

The chain joins TRBV3-1 (or the pseudogene TRBV3-2) to TRBJ1-2; 7 bases align to TRBD1. Germline CDR1 reads LGHDT; CDR2 reads YNNKEL (reference sequence). The CDR3 sequence is 15 residues long. J gave up 5 bases and V 1 base, and 7 bases lay outside the gene matches. CDR3 sequence reads: CASSQAGQHPYGYTF. The CDR3 DNA is TGTGCCAGCAGCCAAGCGGGACAGCATCCTTATGGCTACACCTTC.

J is TRBJ2-7 and V is TRBV6-5, with TRBD1 identical over 7 bases. Germline assignment: CDR1 MNHEY and CDR2 SVGAGI. J gave up 0 bases and V 6 bases, and 5 bases lay outside the gene matches. The CDR3 has 14 amino acids. This CDR3 is CASSRDRISYEQYF. DNA of the CDR3: TGTGCCAGCAGCCGGGACAGAATCTCCTACGAGCAGTACTTC.